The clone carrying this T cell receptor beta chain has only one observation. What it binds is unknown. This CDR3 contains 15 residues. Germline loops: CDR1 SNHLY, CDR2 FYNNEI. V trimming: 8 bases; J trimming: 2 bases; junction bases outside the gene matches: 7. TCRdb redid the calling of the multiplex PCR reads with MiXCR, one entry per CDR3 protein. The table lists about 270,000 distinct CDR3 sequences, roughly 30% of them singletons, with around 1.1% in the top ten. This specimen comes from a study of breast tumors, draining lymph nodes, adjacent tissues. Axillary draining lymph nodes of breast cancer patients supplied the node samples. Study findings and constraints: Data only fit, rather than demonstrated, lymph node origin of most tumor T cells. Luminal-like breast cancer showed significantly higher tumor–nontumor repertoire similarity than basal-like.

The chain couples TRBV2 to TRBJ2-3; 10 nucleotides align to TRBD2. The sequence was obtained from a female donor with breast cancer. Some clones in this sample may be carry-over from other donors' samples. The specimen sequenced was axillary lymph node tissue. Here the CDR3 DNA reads TGTGCCAGCGCTGGGACTAGCGAAGACACAGATACGCAGTATTTT. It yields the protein CASAGTSEDTDTQYF.